This T cell receptor beta chain was recorded in a study of OX40 agonist ivuxolimab in advanced cancers. Study conclusions and caveats: Both CD4+ and CD8+ T cell populations in blood had undergone clonal expansion by week 6 at 0.1 to 3.0 mg/kg. In the expanded peripheral T cells, antigen specificity was never determined.

Here immunoSEQ multiplex PCR was the method, and the copy in TCRdb shows in-frame clones only, minus some. The table lists approximately 49,000 clones, 81% of them singletons. Unmatched junction bases numbered 8, after V lost 3 bases and J lost 4 bases. Germline CDR1 and CDR2: MDHEN and SYDVKM. The CDR3 totals 17 residues. In regard to this clone: Its antigen remains unknown.

The J gene is TRBJ2-2, the V gene TRBV28; 10 bases fit TRBD2. This clonotype originated in an adult with an advanced solid tumor such as melanoma, head and neck, liver or kidney cancer. Specimen: CD4+ or CD8+ T cells sorted from blood, collected in a trial of the OX40 agonist ivuxolimab. The CDR3, as DNA: TGTGCCAGCAGTTTTAGAGCGGGGGGGCGGAGCACCGGGGAGCTGTTTTTT. Its translation is CASSFRAGGRSTGELFF.